A selection of T cell receptor beta chains follows, all from one sample in a study of blood T cell repertoires in COVID-19. The method was immunoSEQ multiplex PCR; TCRdb's version includes in-frame clones alone and lacks a portion of them. Here the sample spans 200,000 to 250,000 clones, 88% being singletons. The sample comprised PBMCs or T cells enriched from blood (not recorded which). The receptors originated from a woman aged 25 to 45 who had recovered from COVID-19. The CDR3 runs from the conserved cysteine through the conserved F or W. The D gene is left open where the match is weak.

v_call	j_call	d_call	cdr3_aa
TRBV11-2	TRBJ2-7	TRBD1	CASSLDPGQGFEQYF
TRBV7-6	TRBJ1-1	-	CASSQTGVWELGAEAFF
TRBV5-1	TRBJ2-1	TRBD2	CASSLVAGGKNEQFF
TRBV19	TRBJ1-5	-	CASSLRTVLLNQPQHF
TRBV4-3	TRBJ2-7	-	CASSREQGYEQYF
TRBV2	TRBJ1-2	-	CASTSLGGFNGYTF
TRBV9	TRBJ2-1	-	CASSVVLGADNEQFF
TRBV9	TRBJ2-7	-	CASSAKQGANEQYF
TRBV7-3	TRBJ2-6	TRBD1	CASSEPRGPGANVLTF
TRBV27	TRBJ1-1	-	CASRVRTEAFF
TRBV14	TRBJ1-3	-	CASSQLQGVSGNTIYF
TRBV19	TRBJ2-2	TRBD1	CASSLKAGGGPGELFF
TRBV6-5	TRBJ1-5	-	CASGLSLNQPQHF
TRBV5-6	TRBJ1-2	TRBD1	CASSFPPPTGGRYGYTF
TRBV4-1	TRBJ1-1	-	CASSHPVRGKYSEAFF
TRBV5-6	TRBJ1-2	-	CASSPTGTLPDGYTF
TRBV5-1	TRBJ1-2	-	CASSPGRTRNYGYTF
TRBV9	TRBJ1-2	-	CASSGTDANYGYTF